This passage covers 9 T cell receptor beta chains from one sample sequenced in a study of control samples from healthy donors and cancer patients. Some clones are missing from TCRdb's copy, which holds only in-frame ones; the method was immunoSEQ multiplex PCR. Here the sample spans about 140,000 clones, 85% to 95% being singletons. Sequencing input: blood. The receptors here all came from a man in his forties in good health.

The chain joins TRBV7-6 to TRBJ1-1; 9 nucleotides agree with TRBD1. Germline V gene lookup returns CDR1 SGHVS and CDR2 FNYEAQ. The ends lost 4 bases at V and 1 base at J; junction bases unmatched: 4. The CDR3 loop spans 15 amino acids. CDR3 in DNA: TGTGCCAGCAGCTATACAGGGGGCAGGAACACTGAAGCTTTCTTT. Translating it yields CASSYTGGRNTEAFF.

V gene TRBV23-1 combines with J gene TRBJ1-1; possibly TRBD1 for D (5 bases). TRBV23-1 is reported as an ORF; its role is uncertain. The V end was cut by 1 base, the J end by 1 base, with 10 bases between. This CDR3 has 15 amino acids. This CDR3 reads CASSQLGRQNTEAFF. The CDR3 DNA is TGCGCCAGCAGTCAATTGGGACGGCAGAACACTGAAGCTTTCTTT.

This chain connects TRBV28 to TRBJ2-1; possibly TRBD2 for D (5 bases). V was shortened by 5 bases and J by 5 bases, with 10 bases between the two germline ends. The CDR3 is 13 amino acids. Per the germline V gene, CDR1 is MDHEN and CDR2 is SYDVKM. CDR3 coding DNA: TGTGCCAGCAGTAGATCCGGGGACAATGAGCAGTTCTTC. This codes for CASSRSGDNEQFF.

The CDR3 DNA sequence: TGCAGCGTTGCGGGCGGCTATGGCTACACCTTC. Translated, it gives CSVAGGYGYTF. The V call is TRBV29-1, the J call TRBJ1-2; the D is unclear. V lost 4 bases to trimming and J lost 4 bases, with 7 bases between them. The CDR3 has 11 amino acids. The germline V gene has CDR1 SQVTM and CDR2 ANQGSEA.

The chain has TRBV19 and TRBJ2-3, with TRBD2 identical over 7 bases. CDR3 length: 15 residues. The germline CDR1 and CDR2 sequences are LNHDA and SQIVND (reference sequence). Trimming at V came to 3 bases and at J to 1 base, leaving 4 bases not matched to a gene. CDR3 amino acids: CASSMGGWGTDTQYF. The DNA for the CDR3 is TGTGCCAGTAGTATGGGGGGGTGGGGCACAGATACGCAGTATTTT. The full variable domain, in which reference TRBV19 and TRBJ2-3 provide the parts outside the CDR3, is DGGITQSPKYLFRKEGQNVTLSCEQNLNHDAMYWYRQDPGQGLRLIYYSQIVNDFQKGDIAEGYSVSREKKESFPLTVTSAQKNPTAFYLCASSMGGWGTDTQYFGPGTRLTVL.

The chain is built from TRBV7-6 and TRBJ1-1; D ambiguous. Germline lookup yields CDR1 SGHVS and CDR2 FNYEAQ. The CDR3 runs 15 residues. V was trimmed by 1 base and J by 1 base, leaving 10 bases between them. The CDR3 coding sequence is TGTGCCAGCAGCTTAGGCGGGGTAGAGAACACTGAAGCTTTCTTT. It codes for CASSLGGVENTEAFF.

The rearrangement links TRBV5-4 to TRBJ1-1; weak D call: TRBD1 (6 bases). The germline V and J ends were trimmed by 6 bases and 1 base, with 13 bases remaining between them. Germline CDR1 and CDR2: SGHNT and YYREEE (reference sequence). The CDR3 is 14 residues long. DNA of the CDR3: TGTGCCAGCAACCAGGGGCGTAGGAACACTGAAGCTTTCTTT. Protein product: CASNQGRRNTEAFF.

The V gene is TRBV11-2, the J gene TRBJ2-1, with D maybe TRBD2 (5 bases). The CDR3 covers 15 residues. CDR1 SGHAT and CDR2 FQNNGV come from the germline V gene. Trimming pared 1 base from V and 7 bases from J, leaving 14 bases between. The CDR3 reads CASSLGVQRLNEQFF. CDR3 coding DNA: TGTGCCAGCAGCTTAGGTGTCCAGCGGTTAAATGAGCAGTTCTTC.

The J gene is TRBJ2-3, the V gene TRBV10-1, with 10 bases aligning to TRBD2. V trimming: 2 bases; J trimming: 2 bases; junction bases outside the gene matches: 7. This CDR3 contains 17 residues. Per the germline V gene, CDR1 is WNHNN and CDR2 is SYGVQD (reference sequence). In nucleotides, the CDR3 is TGCGCCAGCAGTGAGCGGTCAGGACTAGCGGCCACAGATACGCAGTATTTT. The encoded protein is CASSERSGLAATDTQYF.